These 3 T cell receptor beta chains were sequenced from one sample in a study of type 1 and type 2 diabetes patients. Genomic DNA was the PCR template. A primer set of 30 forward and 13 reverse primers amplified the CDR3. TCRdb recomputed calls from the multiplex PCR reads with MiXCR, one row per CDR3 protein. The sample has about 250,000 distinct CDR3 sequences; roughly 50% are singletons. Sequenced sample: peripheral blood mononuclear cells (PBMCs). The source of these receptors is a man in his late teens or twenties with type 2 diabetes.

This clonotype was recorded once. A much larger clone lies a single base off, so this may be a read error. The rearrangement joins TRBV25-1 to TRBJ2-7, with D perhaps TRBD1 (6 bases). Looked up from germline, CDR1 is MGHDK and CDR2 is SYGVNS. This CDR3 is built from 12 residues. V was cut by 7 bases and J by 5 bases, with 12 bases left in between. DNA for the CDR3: TGTGCCAGCAAAGCCAGGGGACACGAGCAGTACTTC. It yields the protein CASKARGHEQYF.

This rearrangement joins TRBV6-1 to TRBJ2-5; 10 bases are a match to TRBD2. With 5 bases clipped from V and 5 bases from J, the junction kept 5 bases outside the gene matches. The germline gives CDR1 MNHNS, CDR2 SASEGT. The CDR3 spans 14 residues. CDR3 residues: CASSYVGLAETQYF. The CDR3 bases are TGTGCCAGCAGTTACGTGGGACTAGCGGAGACCCAGTACTTC.

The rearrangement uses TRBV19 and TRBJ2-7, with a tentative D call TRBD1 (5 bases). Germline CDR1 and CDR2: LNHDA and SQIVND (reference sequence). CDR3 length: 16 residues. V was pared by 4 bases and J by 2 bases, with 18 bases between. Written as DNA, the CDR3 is TGTGCCAGTAGTACGAGAAGACAGCAAGGGCCCTACGAGCAGTACTTC. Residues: CASSTRRQQGPYEQYF. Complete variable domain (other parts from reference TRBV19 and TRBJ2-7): DGGITQSPKYLFRKEGQNVTLSCEQNLNHDAMYWYRQDPGQGLRLIYYSQIVNDFQKGDIAEGYSVSREKKESFPLTVTSAQKNPTAFYLCASSTRRQQGPYEQYFGPGTRLTVT.